One and the same sample provided the 26 T cell receptor beta chains below, sequenced in a study of human T cells and chemical hapten exposure. Unseparated into fractions, whole blood served as the source from which total RNA was extracted. TCRdb recomputed calls from the 5' RACE reads with MiXCR, one row per CDR3 protein. Counted here are roughly 81,000 distinct CDR3 sequences, about 15% occurring once; the ten biggest clones make up approximately 6.3%. The receptor source for this set is a female donor in good health.

The chain combines TRBV29-1 with TRBJ1-4; a weak D match, TRBD1 (5 bases). The CDR3 consists of 12 residues. The V end lost 7 bases, the J end lost 6 bases, and 12 bases lay between the germline ends. The germline V gene encodes CDR1 SQVTM and CDR2 ANQGSEA. The CDR3 loop reads CSGGEYDEKLFF. CDR3 nucleotide sequence: TGCAGCGGAGGGGAGTACGATGAAAAACTGTTTTTT. Using reference TRBV29-1 and TRBJ1-4 for the parts outside the CDR3, the full variable domain is SAVISQKPSRDICQRGTSLTIQCQVDSQVTMMFWYRQQPGQSLTLIATANQGSEATYESGFVIDKFPISRPNLTFSTLTVSNMSPEDSSIYLCSGGEYDEKLFFGSGTQLSVL.

This chain uses TRBV6-6 with TRBJ1-2; D ambiguous. Trimming cost V 11 bases and J 2 bases, with 15 bases left between them. This CDR3 is built from 13 residues. Looked up from germline, CDR1 is MNHNY and CDR2 is SVGAGI (reference sequence). The CDR3: CASQLDGNYGYTF. The CDR3 DNA follows: TGTGCCTCCCAACTGGACGGGAACTATGGCTACACCTTC.

This clonotype has at least ten counts. The rearrangement links TRBV6-1 to TRBJ2-1; D unresolved. In germline, CDR1 is MNHNS, CDR2 SASEGT. This CDR3 has 13 residues. The V and J ends lost 2 bases and 9 bases respectively, with 11 bases between them. The CDR3 DNA reads as TGTGCCAGCAGTGAATTCCCTGAAGCTGAGCAGTTCTTC. Encoded protein: CASSEFPEAEQFF.

The chain is built from TRBV20-1 and TRBJ2-5; D gene unclear. The germline V gene has CDR1 DFQATT and CDR2 SNEGSKA (reference sequence). The CDR3 runs to 12 residues. V lost 1 base to trimming and J lost 7 bases, with 10 bases between them. Here the CDR3 DNA reads TGCAGTGCTAGAGTACCCCAGCGGACCCAGTACTTC. Translation: CSARVPQRTQYF.

This clonotype was seen only a few times. This chain links TRBV7-2 with TRBJ2-2; unclear D gene. The CDR3 runs to 15 residues. Germline V gene data show CDR1 as SGHTA and CDR2 as FQGNSA. With 5 bases removed from V and 6 bases from J, the gap between germline ends came to 16 bases. CDR3 protein: CASSPGLGPPGELFF. CDR3 sequence (DNA): TGTGCCAGCAGCCCAGGATTGGGCCCACCCGGGGAGCTGTTTTTT.

This clonotype was seen a few times. The rearrangement links TRBV30 to TRBJ2-3, with 9 bases fitting TRBD2. The CDR3 runs 15 residues. V trimming: 2 bases; J trimming: 4 bases; junction bases outside the gene matches: 7. The V gene's germline CDR1 is GTSNPN and CDR2 SVGIG (reference sequence). CDR3 sequence: CAWSHSGRWADTQYF. In DNA form, the CDR3 reads TGTGCCTGGAGTCACAGCGGGAGGTGGGCAGATACGCAGTATTTT.

This clonotype was seen a few times. The chain recombines TRBV5-1 with TRBJ2-7; perhaps TRBD2 as D (7 bases). This CDR3 comprises 14 residues. Germline assignment: CDR1 SGHRS and CDR2 YFSETQ. Between the trimmed V and J ends, which lost 4 bases and 1 base, there was a span of 12 bases. CDR3 nucleotides: TGCGCCAGCAGCCAAGGGGGGGGATCCTACGAGCAGTACTTC. Its protein product is CASSQGGGSYEQYF.

The V call is TRBV18, the J call TRBJ1-5; D unresolved. The CDR3 is 16 amino acids. Per germline, CDR1 KGHSH and CDR2 LQKENI. V was cut by 6 bases and J by 4 bases, with 19 bases left in between. The CDR3, as DNA: TGTGCCAGCTCTCTCTACAATCTCGCGGCGAATCAGCCCCAGCATTTT. It is translated as CASSLYNLAANQPQHF. Looking up the rest from reference TRBV18 and TRBJ1-5 gives the full variable domain: NAGVMQNPRHLVRRRGQEARLRCSPMKGHSHVYWYRQLPEEGLKFMVYLQKENIIDESGMPKERFSAEFPKEGPSILRIQQVVRGDSAAYFCASSLYNLAANQPQHFGDGTRLSIL.

This clonotype has just a few counts. The V call is TRBV20-1, the J call TRBJ2-3, with 9 nucleotides matching TRBD2. J lost 4 bases, V lost 5 bases, and 10 bases had no gene match. Germline V gives CDR1 DFQATT, CDR2 SNEGSKA (reference sequence). The CDR3 is made up of 15 amino acids. The CDR3 reads CSALKRAGGPDTQYF. The CDR3 nucleotides read TGCAGTGCTCTTAAACGGGCGGGAGGGCCAGATACGCAGTATTTT.

The chain recombines TRBV20-1 with TRBJ1-2; TRBD1 is a possible D gene (6 bases). Looked up from germline, CDR1 is DFQATT and CDR2 is SNEGSKA (reference sequence). The CDR3 loop spans 14 amino acids. V lost 7 bases and J 13 bases, leaving 28 bases between the germline ends. CDR3 sequence (DNA): TGCAGTGTAGCTTATGGGGGGCAGGGAGGGGGAATCACCTTC. This gives the protein CSVAYGGQGGGITF.

This clonotype was seen more than once but under ten times. The CDR3 sequence: CAISGWGEGSPGANVLTF. The CDR3 nucleotides are TGTGCCATCAGTGGGTGGGGAGAAGGGAGCCCTGGGGCCAACGTCCTGACTTTC. This sequence joins TRBV10-3 and TRBJ2-6, with a possible D match to TRBD2 (5 bases). This CDR3 spans 18 amino acids. Germline lookup yields CDR1 ENHRY and CDR2 SYGVKD. V dropped 4 bases and J dropped 2 bases, with 18 bases sitting between them.

A remark on this clonotype: This may stem from a read error, because a much larger clone lies one nucleotide away. The chain couples TRBV28 to TRBJ2-5; 7 bases are a match to TRBD2. Germline V gene data show CDR1 as MDHEN and CDR2 as SYDVKM. The CDR3 has 13 residues. The CDR3 spells CASRGLTQETHYF. The CDR3 coding sequence is TGTGCCAGCAGGGGACTAACCCAAGAGACCCATTACTTC. Looking up the rest from reference TRBV28 and TRBJ2-5 gives the full variable domain: DVKVTQSSRYLVKRTGEKVFLECVQDMDHENMFWYRQDPGLGLRLIYFSYDVKMKEKGDIPEGYSVSREKKERFSLILESASTNQTSMYLCASRGLTQETHYFGPGTRLLVL.

This clonotype has a count of ten or more. The J gene is TRBJ2-1, the V gene TRBV4-3; 8 bases line up with TRBD1. Looked up from germline, CDR1 is LGHNA and CDR2 is YSLEER. The junction had 10 bases not matched to a gene; V was cut back by 0 bases and J by 0 bases. The CDR3 runs to 19 residues. DNA of the CDR3: TGCGCCAGCAGCCAAGAAGCCTTTAGGACAGGGAGCTCCTACAATGAGCAGTTCTTC. Residues: CASSQEAFRTGSSYNEQFF.

V is TRBV11-2 and J is TRBJ2-3; TRBD2 agrees at 12 bases. Germline values: CDR1 SGHAT, CDR2 FQNNGV. V gave up 4 bases and J gave up 6 bases; unmatched junction bases: 5. This CDR3 spans 15 amino acids. The CDR3 sequence: CASSSLAGGRDTQYF. CDR3 in DNA: TGTGCCAGCAGCTCCCTAGCGGGGGGGCGCGATACGCAGTATTTT.

This clonotype came up a few times. This chain connects TRBV7-9 to TRBJ2-6; D is unresolved. CDR1 and CDR2 (germline): SEHNR, FQNEAQ (reference sequence). The CDR3 length is 16 residues. Trimming removed 2 bases from V and 0 bases from J, with 8 bases in between. The CDR3 loop is CASSLWHISGANVLTF. CDR3 in DNA: TGTGCCAGCAGCTTATGGCACATCTCTGGGGCCAACGTCCTGACTTTC.

This clonotype appeared many times. The V call is TRBV24-1, the J call TRBJ2-1; D gene uncertain. The CDR3 spans 14 residues. V lost 3 bases to trimming and J lost 8 bases, with 13 bases between them. Germline V gene lookup returns CDR1 KGHDR and CDR2 SFDVKD. The CDR3 DNA follows: TGTGCCACCAGTGATCTCCGCTTTGACCATGAGCAGTTCTTC. Encoded protein: CATSDLRFDHEQFF.

The chain uses TRBV14 and TRBJ1-3; D is perhaps TRBD1 (5 bases). Deletions cut 4 bases from V and 9 bases from J, with 10 bases between. The CDR3 has 12 amino acids. In germline, CDR1 is SGHDN, CDR2 FVKESK. CDR3 nucleotides: TGTGCCAGCAGCCTTCTCGGGGGCACCATATATTTT. It specifies CASSLLGGTIYF.

In this sample, this clonotype turned up a few times. The J gene is TRBJ1-6, the V gene TRBV7-2, with D unresolved. Deletions cut 2 bases from V and 10 bases from J, with 9 bases between. CDR3 length: 13 amino acids. Germline V gene data show CDR1 as SGHTA and CDR2 as FQGNSA. CDR3 bases: TGTGCCAGCAGCTTAAGTGGGATCTCACCCCTCCACTTT. Protein: CASSLSGISPLHF.

The genes are TRBV11-1 and TRBJ1-1; TRBD1 might be the D (5 bases). The CDR3 length is 13 residues. CDR1 SGHAT and CDR2 FQDESV come from the germline V gene (reference sequence). V lost 6 bases and J lost 5, with 13 bases in between. Here the CDR3 reads CASSWDRGTEAFF. CDR3 DNA sequence: TGTGCCAGCAGTTGGGACCGAGGGACTGAAGCTTTCTTT.

The table lists this clonotype with a few counts. The chain carries TRBV11-3 and TRBJ2-1; 8 bases fit TRBD2. The CDR3 has 15 amino acids. The germline V gene has CDR1 SGHNT and CDR2 YENEEA. Trimming took 1 base from V and 6 from J; bases not matched to a gene: 5. CDR3 DNA sequence: TGTGCCAGCAGCTTAGGAACGGGGGGGTTCAATGAGCAGTTCTTC. This sequence encodes CASSLGTGGFNEQFF.

In DNA form, the CDR3 reads TGTGCCAGCAGTTCCGACTTGGGACAGCTTAGGCCTGAAGCTTTCTTT. Translation: CASSSDLGQLRPEAFF. The J gene is TRBJ1-1, the V gene TRBV6-6; 7 bases are a match to TRBD1. V lost 4 bases to trimming and J lost 6 bases; unmatched junction nucleotides: 14. The CDR3 covers 16 residues. Germline V CDR1 and CDR2: MNHNY, SVGAGI (reference sequence).

This clonotype was observed a handful of times. The chain recombines TRBV11-2 with TRBJ2-5; D might be TRBD1 (6 bases). This CDR3 is 15 amino acids long. In germline, CDR1 is SGHAT, CDR2 FQNNGV. V lost 5 bases and J 4 bases, leaving 17 bases between the germline ends. The CDR3 reads CASSIFNRVGETQYF. In DNA form, the CDR3 reads TGTGCCAGCAGCATATTCAACAGGGTTGGAGAGACCCAGTACTTC. Looking up the rest from reference TRBV11-2 and TRBJ2-5 gives the full variable domain: EAGVAQSPRYKIIEKRQSVAFWCNPISGHATLYWYQQILGQGPKLLIQFQNNGVVDDSQLPKDRFSAERLKGVDSTLKIQPAKLEDSAVYLCASSIFNRVGETQYFGPGTRLLVL.

CDR3 region: CAISTGNQPQHF. DNA for the CDR3: TGTGCCATCAGTACAGGGAATCAGCCCCAGCATTTT. The chain couples TRBV10-3 to TRBJ1-5; a possible D gene is TRBD1 (6 bases). Looked up from germline, CDR1 is ENHRY and CDR2 is SYGVKD. CDR3 length: 12 residues. Trimming pared 5 bases from V and 4 bases from J, leaving 6 bases between.

This clonotype was counted at least ten times. The chain employs TRBV3-1 and TRBJ1-1; D may be TRBD1 (5 bases). The CDR3 has 14 residues. Germline values: CDR1 LGHDT, CDR2 YNNKEL (reference sequence). The V and J ends lost 3 bases and 1 base respectively, with 9 bases between them. The CDR3: CASSQLGRNTEAFF. For the CDR3, the DNA is TGTGCCAGCAGCCAGCTGGGACGGAACACTGAAGCTTTCTTT.

This clonotype was picked up a small number of times. The chain carries TRBV5-6 and TRBJ1-5, with 9 bases aligning to TRBD1. This CDR3 has 14 residues. Germline V gene data show CDR1 as SGHDT and CDR2 as YYEEEE. V trimming: 2 bases; J trimming: 8 bases; junction bases outside the gene matches: 5. In DNA, the CDR3 is TGTGCCAGCAGCTTTACAGGGGGCGAAGAGCCCCAGCATTTT. Translation: CASSFTGGEEPQHF.

This clonotype showed up just a few times. The V gene is TRBV5-4, the J gene TRBJ2-2, with 10 bases aligning to TRBD1. The length of the CDR3 is 16 residues. Trimming at V came to 3 bases and at J to 3 bases, leaving 5 bases not matched to a gene. Germline V gene lookup returns CDR1 SGHNT and CDR2 YYREEE (reference sequence). In DNA form, the CDR3 reads TGTGCCAGCAGCTCTCACGGGACAGGGGACACCGGGGAGCTGTTTTTT. It yields the protein CASSSHGTGDTGELFF. The full variable domain, completed using reference TRBV5-4 and TRBJ2-2, is ETGVTQSPTHLIKTRGQQVTLRCSSQSGHNTVSWYQQALGQGPQFIFQYYREEENGRGNFPPRFSGLQFPNYSSELNVNALELDDSALYLCASSSHGTGDTGELFFGEGSRLTVL.